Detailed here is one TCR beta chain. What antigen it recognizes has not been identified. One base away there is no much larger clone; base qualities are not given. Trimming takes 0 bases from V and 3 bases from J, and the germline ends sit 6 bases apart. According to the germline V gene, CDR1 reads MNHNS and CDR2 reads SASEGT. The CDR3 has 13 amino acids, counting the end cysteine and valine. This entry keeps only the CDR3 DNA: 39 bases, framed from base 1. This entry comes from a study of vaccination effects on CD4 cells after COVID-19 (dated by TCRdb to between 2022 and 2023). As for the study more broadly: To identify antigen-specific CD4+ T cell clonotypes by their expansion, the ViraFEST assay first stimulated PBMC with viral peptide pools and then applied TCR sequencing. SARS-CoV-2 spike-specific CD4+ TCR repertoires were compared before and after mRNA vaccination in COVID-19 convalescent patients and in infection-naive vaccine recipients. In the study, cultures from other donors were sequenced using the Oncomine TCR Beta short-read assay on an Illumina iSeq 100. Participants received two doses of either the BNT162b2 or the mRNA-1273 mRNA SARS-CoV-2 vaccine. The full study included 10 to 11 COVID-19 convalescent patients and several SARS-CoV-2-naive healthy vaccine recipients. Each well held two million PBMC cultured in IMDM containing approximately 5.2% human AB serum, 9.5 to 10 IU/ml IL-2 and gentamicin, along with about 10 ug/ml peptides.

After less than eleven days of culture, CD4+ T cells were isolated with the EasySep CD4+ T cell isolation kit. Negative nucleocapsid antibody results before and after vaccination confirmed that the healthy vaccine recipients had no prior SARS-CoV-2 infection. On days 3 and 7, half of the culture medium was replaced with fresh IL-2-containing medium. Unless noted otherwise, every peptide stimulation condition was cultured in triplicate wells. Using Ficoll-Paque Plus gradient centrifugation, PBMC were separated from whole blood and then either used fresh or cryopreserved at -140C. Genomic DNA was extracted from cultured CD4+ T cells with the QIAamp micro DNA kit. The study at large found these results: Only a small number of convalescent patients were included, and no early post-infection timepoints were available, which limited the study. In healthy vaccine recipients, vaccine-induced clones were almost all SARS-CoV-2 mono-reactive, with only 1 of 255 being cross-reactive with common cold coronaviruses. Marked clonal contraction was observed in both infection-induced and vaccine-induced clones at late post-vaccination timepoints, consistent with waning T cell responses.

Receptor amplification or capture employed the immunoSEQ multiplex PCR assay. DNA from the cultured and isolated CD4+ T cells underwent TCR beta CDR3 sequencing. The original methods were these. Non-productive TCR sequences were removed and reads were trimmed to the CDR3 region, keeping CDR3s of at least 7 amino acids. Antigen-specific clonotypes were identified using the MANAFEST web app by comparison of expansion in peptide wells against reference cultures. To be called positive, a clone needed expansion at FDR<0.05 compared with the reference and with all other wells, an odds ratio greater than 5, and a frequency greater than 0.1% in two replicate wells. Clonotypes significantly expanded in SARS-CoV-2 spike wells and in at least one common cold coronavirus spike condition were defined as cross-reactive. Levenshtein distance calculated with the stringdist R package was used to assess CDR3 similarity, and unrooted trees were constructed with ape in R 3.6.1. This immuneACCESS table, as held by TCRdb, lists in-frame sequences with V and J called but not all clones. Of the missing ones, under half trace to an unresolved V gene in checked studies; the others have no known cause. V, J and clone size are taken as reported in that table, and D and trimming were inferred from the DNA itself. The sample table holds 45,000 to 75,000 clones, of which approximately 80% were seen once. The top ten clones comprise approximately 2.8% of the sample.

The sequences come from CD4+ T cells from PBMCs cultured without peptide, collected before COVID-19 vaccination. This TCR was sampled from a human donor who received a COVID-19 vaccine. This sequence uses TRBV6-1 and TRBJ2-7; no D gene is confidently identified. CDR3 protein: CASSEAASYEQYV. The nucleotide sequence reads TGTGCCAGCAGTGAAGCGGCCAGCTACGAGCAGTACGTC.